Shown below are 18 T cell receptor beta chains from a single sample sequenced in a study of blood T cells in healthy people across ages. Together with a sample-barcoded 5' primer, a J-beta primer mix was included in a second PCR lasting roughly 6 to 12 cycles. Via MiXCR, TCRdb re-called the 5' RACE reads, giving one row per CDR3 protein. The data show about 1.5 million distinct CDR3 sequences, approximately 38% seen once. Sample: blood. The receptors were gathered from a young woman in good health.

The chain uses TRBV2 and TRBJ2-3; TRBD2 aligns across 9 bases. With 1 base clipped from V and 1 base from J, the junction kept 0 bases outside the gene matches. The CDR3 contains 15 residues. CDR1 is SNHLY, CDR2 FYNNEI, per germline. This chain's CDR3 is CASSEERGGTDTQYF. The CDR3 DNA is TGTGCCAGCAGTGAAGAGCGGGGGGGCACAGATACGCAGTATTTT. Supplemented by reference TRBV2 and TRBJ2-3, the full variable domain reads EPEVTQTPSHQVTQMGQEVILRCVPISNHLYFYWYRQILGQKVEFLVSFYNNEISEKSEIFDDQFSVERPDGSNFTLKIRSTKLEDSAMYFCASSEERGGTDTQYFGPGTRLTVL.

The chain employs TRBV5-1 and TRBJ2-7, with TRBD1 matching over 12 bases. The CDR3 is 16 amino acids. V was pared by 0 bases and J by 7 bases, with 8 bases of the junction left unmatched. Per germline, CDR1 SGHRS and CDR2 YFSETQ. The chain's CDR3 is CASSLVGTGGYNEQYF. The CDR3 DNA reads TGCGCCAGCAGCTTGGTGGGGACAGGGGGCTACAATGAGCAGTACTTC.

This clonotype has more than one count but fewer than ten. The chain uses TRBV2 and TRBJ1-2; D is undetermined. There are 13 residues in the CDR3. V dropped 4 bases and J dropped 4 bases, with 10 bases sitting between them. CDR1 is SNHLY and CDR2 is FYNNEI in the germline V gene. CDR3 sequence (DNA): TGTGCCAGCAGTGGAGAGCAGTCCTATGGCTACACCTTC. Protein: CASSGEQSYGYTF.

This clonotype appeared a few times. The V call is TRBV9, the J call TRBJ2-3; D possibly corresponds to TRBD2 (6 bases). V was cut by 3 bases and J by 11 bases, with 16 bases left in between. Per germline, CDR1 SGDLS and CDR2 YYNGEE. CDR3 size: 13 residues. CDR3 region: CASSGGRAGWQYF. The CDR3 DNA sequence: TGTGCCAGCAGCGGCGGTCGGGCGGGATGGCAGTATTTT.

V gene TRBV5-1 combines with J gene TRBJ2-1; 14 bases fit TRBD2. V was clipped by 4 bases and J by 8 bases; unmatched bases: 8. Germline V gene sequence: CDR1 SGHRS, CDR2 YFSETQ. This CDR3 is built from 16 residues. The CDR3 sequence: CASSQRLAGGQDEQFF. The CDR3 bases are TGCGCCAGCAGCCAGCGACTAGCGGGGGGGCAGGATGAGCAGTTCTTC.

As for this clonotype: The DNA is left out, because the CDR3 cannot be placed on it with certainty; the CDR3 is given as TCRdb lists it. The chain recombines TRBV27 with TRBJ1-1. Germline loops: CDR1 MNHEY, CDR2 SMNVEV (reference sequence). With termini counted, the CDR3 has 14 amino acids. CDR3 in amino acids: CASSLSLRGTEAFF.

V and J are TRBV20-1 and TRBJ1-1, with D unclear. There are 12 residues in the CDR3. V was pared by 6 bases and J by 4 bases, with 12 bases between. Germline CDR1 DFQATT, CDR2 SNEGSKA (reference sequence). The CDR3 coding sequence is TGCAGTGCCACCGCCGCCGTCACTGAAGCTTTCTTT. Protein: CSATAAVTEAFF.

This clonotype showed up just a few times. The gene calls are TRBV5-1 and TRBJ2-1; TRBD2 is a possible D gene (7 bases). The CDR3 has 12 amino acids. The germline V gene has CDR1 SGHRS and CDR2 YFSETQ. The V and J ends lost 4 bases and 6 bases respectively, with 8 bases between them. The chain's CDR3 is CASSGGANEQFF. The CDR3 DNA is TGCGCCAGCAGCGGGGGGGCCAATGAGCAGTTCTTC.

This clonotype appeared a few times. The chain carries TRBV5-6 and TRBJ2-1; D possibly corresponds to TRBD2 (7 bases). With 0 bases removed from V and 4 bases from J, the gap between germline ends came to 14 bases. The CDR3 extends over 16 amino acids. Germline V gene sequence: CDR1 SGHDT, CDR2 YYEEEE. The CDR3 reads CASSLGGGGHYNEQFF. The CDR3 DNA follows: TGTGCCAGCAGCTTGGGGGGGGGCGGACATTACAATGAGCAGTTCTTC.

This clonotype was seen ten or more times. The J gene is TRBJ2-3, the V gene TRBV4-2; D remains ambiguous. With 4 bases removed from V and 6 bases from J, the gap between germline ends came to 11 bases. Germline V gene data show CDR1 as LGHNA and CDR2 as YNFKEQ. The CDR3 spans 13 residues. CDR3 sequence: CASSPRSDDTQYF. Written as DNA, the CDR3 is TGTGCCAGCAGCCCAAGGAGTGACGATACGCAGTATTTT.

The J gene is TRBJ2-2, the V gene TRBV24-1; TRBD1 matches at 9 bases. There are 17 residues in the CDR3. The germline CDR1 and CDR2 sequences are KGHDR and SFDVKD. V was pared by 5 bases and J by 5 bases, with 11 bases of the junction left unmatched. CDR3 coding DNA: TGTGCCACCAGTGGTATTACAGGGGGCGGAATAACCGGGGAGCTGTTTTTT. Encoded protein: CATSGITGGGITGELFF.

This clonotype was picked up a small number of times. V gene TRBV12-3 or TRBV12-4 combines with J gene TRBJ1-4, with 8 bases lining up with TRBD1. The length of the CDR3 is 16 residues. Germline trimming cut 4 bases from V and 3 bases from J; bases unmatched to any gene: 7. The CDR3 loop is CASSSFQGAANEKLFF. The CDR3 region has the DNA TGTGCCAGCAGTTCTTTCCAGGGGGCGGCTAATGAAAAACTGTTTTTT.

The CDR3: CASSEGLVSSYNEQFF. CDR3 nucleotide sequence: TGTGCCAGCAGTGAAGGACTTGTGTCCTCCTACAATGAGCAGTTCTTC. The chain joins TRBV2 to TRBJ2-1, with unresolved D. Trimming stripped 1 base from V and 0 bases from J, with 10 bases between. CDR3 length equals 16 residues. Germline assignment: CDR1 SNHLY and CDR2 FYNNEI. The full variable domain, its missing parts supplied by reference TRBV2 and TRBJ2-1, is EPEVTQTPSHQVTQMGQEVILRCVPISNHLYFYWYRQILGQKVEFLVSFYNNEISEKSEIFDDQFSVERPDGSNFTLKIRSTKLEDSAMYFCASSEGLVSSYNEQFFGPGTRLTVL.

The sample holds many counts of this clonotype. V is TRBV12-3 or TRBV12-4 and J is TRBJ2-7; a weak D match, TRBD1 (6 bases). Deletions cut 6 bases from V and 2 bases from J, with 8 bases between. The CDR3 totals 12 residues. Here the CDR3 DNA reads TGTGCCAGCAGGCAGGGGCCCTACGAGCAGTACTTC. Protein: CASRQGPYEQYF.

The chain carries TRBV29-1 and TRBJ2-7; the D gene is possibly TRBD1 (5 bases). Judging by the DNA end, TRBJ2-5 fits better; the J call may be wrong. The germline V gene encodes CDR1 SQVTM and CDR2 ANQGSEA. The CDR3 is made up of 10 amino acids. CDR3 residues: CIVQGETQYF. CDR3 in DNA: TGCATTGTGCAGGGAGAGACCCAGTACTTC.

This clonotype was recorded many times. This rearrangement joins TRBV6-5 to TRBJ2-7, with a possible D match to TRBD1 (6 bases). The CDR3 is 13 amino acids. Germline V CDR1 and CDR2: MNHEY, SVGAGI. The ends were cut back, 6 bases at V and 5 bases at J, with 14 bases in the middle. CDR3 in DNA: TGTGCCAGCAGCAGGGGAGACAAAAACGAGCAGTACTTC. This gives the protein CASSRGDKNEQYF.

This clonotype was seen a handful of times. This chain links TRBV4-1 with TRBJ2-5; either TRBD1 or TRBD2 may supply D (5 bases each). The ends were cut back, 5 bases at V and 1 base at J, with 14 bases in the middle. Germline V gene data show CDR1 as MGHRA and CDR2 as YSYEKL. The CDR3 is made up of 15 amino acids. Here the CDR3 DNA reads TGCGCCAGCAGCGATCTGAGGGGATCCCAAGAGACCCAGTACTTC. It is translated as CASSDLRGSQETQYF.

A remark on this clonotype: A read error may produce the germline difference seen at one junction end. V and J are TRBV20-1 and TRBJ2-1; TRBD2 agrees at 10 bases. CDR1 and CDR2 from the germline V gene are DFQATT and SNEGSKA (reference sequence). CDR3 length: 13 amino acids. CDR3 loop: CCAMTSGLGEQFF. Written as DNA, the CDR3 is TGCTGTGCCATGACTAGCGGGTTGGGTGAGCAGTTCTTC.